This is a list of T cell receptor beta chains from one sample in a study of control samples from healthy donors and cancer patients. Data came from immunoSEQ multiplex PCR; TCRdb stores just in-frame clones and leaves some out. Among about 120,000 clones listed, 85% to 90% were seen once. Sequencing was done on a sample of blood. These receptors were taken from a woman aged 70-85 years in good health. Both conserved end residues are part of each CDR3. The D gene is left open where the match is weak. The size of a clone is reported for some rows only, either as once, few or many, or as a class for expanded clones.

DNA: TGTGCCAGCTCACAAGAGACAGTATCCTCTGGAAACACCATATATTTT; CDR3: CASSQETVSSGNTIYF; V: TRBV18; size: NA; D: NA; J: TRBJ1-3
DNA: TGTGCCAGCAGTTTAGGGCCTAATGAAAAACTGTTTTTT; CDR3: CASSLGPNEKLFF; V: TRBV12-3/TRBV12-4; size: NA; D: NA; J: TRBJ1-4
DNA: TGCGCCAGCCCAGAGACCTCACAGGGGACTGGGGCCAACGTCCTGACTTTC; CDR3: CASPETSQGTGANVLTF; V: TRBV10-1; size: once; D: TRBD1; J: TRBJ2-6
DNA: TGTGCCAGCAGTTACTCGGTTGCGGGGGGGCGGGAGACCCAGTACTTC; CDR3: CASSYSVAGGRETQYF; V: TRBV6-5; size: NA; D: TRBD2; J: TRBJ2-5
DNA: TGTGCCAGCAGCTTCGCTTCGGGAGGTCAGCCCCAGCATTTT; CDR3: CASSFASGGQPQHF; V: TRBV7-2; size: few; D: NA; J: TRBJ1-5
DNA: TGTGCCAGCGGACAGACAGGGATCAATCAGCCCCAGCATTTT; CDR3: CASGQTGINQPQHF; V: TRBV25-1; size: once; D: TRBD1; J: TRBJ1-5
DNA: TGTGCCAGCAGTGCCGGGCTAGCGGGGAATGAGCAGTTCTTC; CDR3: CASSAGLAGNEQFF; V: TRBV9; size: NA; D: TRBD2; J: TRBJ2-1
DNA: TGTGCCAGCAGCTTAGGGGGAAACATTCAGTACTTC; CDR3: CASSLGGNIQYF; V: TRBV7-2; size: few; D: NA; J: TRBJ2-4
DNA: TGTGCCAGCAGCTTAAGGGGTGTGAGGACCGGGGAGCTGTTTTTT; CDR3: CASSLRGVRTGELFF; V: TRBV5-6; size: few; D: NA; J: TRBJ2-2
DNA: TGCGCCAGCAGACTCTTAATAGCAACTAATGAAAAACTGTTTTTT; CDR3: CASRLLIATNEKLFF; V: TRBV4-1; size: NA; D: NA; J: TRBJ1-4
DNA: TGTGCCAGCAGTGAAGGAGGGGTTTTAGCTTTCTTT; CDR3: CASSEGGVLAFF; V: TRBV6-1; size: NA; D: NA; J: TRBJ1-1
DNA: TGTGCCAGCAGTTACTCAACAGGGATCTATGGCTACACCTTC; CDR3: CASSYSTGIYGYTF; V: TRBV6-5; size: NA; D: NA; J: TRBJ1-2
DNA: TGTGCCAGCAGTTACTCACCAGGGACTGAAGCTTTCTTT; CDR3: CASSYSPGTEAFF; V: TRBV6-6; size: NA; D: NA; J: TRBJ1-1
DNA: TGTGCCAGCAGAAGACAGGGGGCGTCCTATAATTCACCCCTCCACTTT; CDR3: CASRRQGASYNSPLHF; V: TRBV5-4; size: once; D: TRBD1; J: TRBJ1-6
DNA: TGTGCCAGCCAACGGGGGGACTCCTACGAGCAGTACTTC; CDR3: CASQRGDSYEQYF; V: TRBV9; size: NA; D: TRBD2; J: TRBJ2-7
DNA: TGTGCCAGCAGCTTACTCTCCGGACAGGTGAACACTGAAGCTTTCTTT; CDR3: CASSLLSGQVNTEAFF; V: TRBV7-8; size: once; D: TRBD1; J: TRBJ1-1
DNA: TGTGCCAGCAGCTCGGGACAGAGGGGAAACTATGGCTACACCTTC; CDR3: CASSSGQRGNYGYTF; V: TRBV5-6; size: NA; D: TRBD1; J: TRBJ1-2
DNA: TGTGCCAGCAGCGTAGCGGTCGACGGGGGCACCGGGGAGCTGTTTTTT; CDR3: CASSVAVDGGTGELFF; V: TRBV9; size: NA; D: NA; J: TRBJ2-2
DNA: TGCGCCAGCAAAGGACTAGCGGGGACCGGGGAGCTGTTTTTT; CDR3: CASKGLAGTGELFF; V: TRBV4-1; size: NA; D: TRBD2; J: TRBJ2-2
DNA: TGTGCCAGCACGGGGGGACCAAGTTATAGTCCGGGCCAAGTAGTAGATACGCAGTATTTT; CDR3: CASTGGPSYSPGQVVDTQYF; V: TRBV7-3; size: NA; D: TRBD2; J: TRBJ2-3
DNA: TGTGCCAGCTGGGGGGGTCGAGCTTTCTTT; CDR3: CASWGGRAFF; V: TRBV6-6; size: NA; D: NA; J: TRBJ1-1
DNA: TGTGCCAGCAGTACAGGGCGCAACACTGAAGCTTTCTTT; CDR3: CASSTGRNTEAFF; V: TRBV7-2; size: NA; D: NA; J: TRBJ1-1
DNA: TGCGCCAGCAGCCATCCCAAGACAGATACGCAGTATTTT; CDR3: CASSHPKTDTQYF; V: TRBV4-1; size: NA; D: NA; J: TRBJ2-3
DNA: TGTGCCAGCAGCCCCACAGGGGATGAGACCCAGTACTTC; CDR3: CASSPTGDETQYF; V: TRBV4-2; size: few; D: TRBD1; J: TRBJ2-5
DNA: TGTGCCAGCAGCTTAGCTCTGGCGGGGGGACCAGATACGCAGTATTTT; CDR3: CASSLALAGGPDTQYF; V: TRBV7-9; size: NA; D: TRBD2; J: TRBJ2-3
DNA: TGTGCCAGCAGCCCGGCGGGGCTCCGCACAGATACGCAGTATTTT; CDR3: CASSPAGLRTDTQYF; V: TRBV9; size: NA; D: NA; J: TRBJ2-3
DNA: TGTGCCAGCAGCAAACGACAGGGAAACACTGAAGCTTTCTTT; CDR3: CASSKRQGNTEAFF; V: TRBV5-6; size: NA; D: TRBD1; J: TRBJ1-1
DNA: TGTGCCAGCAGCTCACGTGGGAAGTCCCCCTACTCTGGGGCCAACGTCCTGACTTTC; CDR3: CASSSRGKSPYSGANVLTF; V: TRBV7-3; size: NA; D: NA; J: TRBJ2-6
DNA: TGTGCCAGCAGCGACCAGGACGGCCGCCCCTACGAGCAGTACTTC; CDR3: CASSDQDGRPYEQYF; V: TRBV2; size: NA; D: NA; J: TRBJ2-7
DNA: TGTGCCAGCAGCTTAACCCGACAGGGGGGGACCTACGAGCAGTACTTC; CDR3: CASSLTRQGGTYEQYF; V: TRBV11-2; size: NA; D: TRBD1; J: TRBJ2-7
DNA: TGCAGTGCTAGAGCGGGGTCAACGCAGTATTTT; CDR3: CSARAGSTQYF; V: TRBV20-1; size: NA; D: NA; J: TRBJ2-3
DNA: TGTGCCAGCAGTCGACAGGGGGACGAGCAGTACTTC; CDR3: CASSRQGDEQYF; V: TRBV6-5; size: NA; D: TRBD1; J: TRBJ2-7
DNA: TGTGCCAGCAGGGGGGACGAGCAGTACTTC; CDR3: CASRGDEQYF; V: TRBV11-2; size: NA; D: NA; J: TRBJ2-7
DNA: TGTGCCAGCAGCTACAGACAGGGAAGATCACCCCTCCACTTT; CDR3: CASSYRQGRSPLHF; V: TRBV5-6; size: NA; D: TRBD1; J: TRBJ1-6
DNA: TGTGCCAGCAGTTTGGTAGGGGTACCCTACGAGCAGTACTTC; CDR3: CASSLVGVPYEQYF; V: TRBV27; size: NA; D: NA; J: TRBJ2-7
DNA: TGTGCCAGCAACAGAATCCAAGAGACCCAGTACTTC; CDR3: CASNRIQETQYF; V: TRBV2; size: once; D: NA; J: TRBJ2-5
DNA: TGTGCCAGCAGTGAAAGGGGGCCATATTTT; CDR3: CASSERGPYF; V: TRBV6-1; size: few; D: TRBD1; J: TRBJ1-3
DNA: TGTGCCAGCAGCCGTATTTCCTACGAGCAGTACTTC; CDR3: CASSRISYEQYF; V: TRBV3-1/TRBV3-2; size: few; D: NA; J: TRBJ2-7
DNA: TGCGCCAGCAGCCAAGACTGGGGGACAGAGAAAGCTTTCTTT; CDR3: CASSQDWGTEKAFF; V: TRBV4-1; size: NA; D: TRBD1; J: TRBJ1-1
DNA: TGTGCCAGCAGTCGACTCCGGGCCAGCTATGGCTACACCTTC; CDR3: CASSRLRASYGYTF; V: TRBV7-3; size: NA; D: NA; J: TRBJ1-2
DNA: TGTGCCAGCAGAACTGAGGGAGGGGGCACCTATGGCTACACCTTC; CDR3: CASRTEGGGTYGYTF; V: TRBV6-6; size: NA; D: TRBD1; J: TRBJ1-2
DNA: TGTGCTAGTGGTCCCCTTGGGAGGGAGCACACTGAAGCTTTCTTT; CDR3: CASGPLGREHTEAFF; V: TRBV12-5; size: once; D: NA; J: TRBJ1-1
DNA: TGTGCCAGCAGTAGGCAGAATTATAGCAATCAGCCCCAGCATTTT; CDR3: CASSRQNYSNQPQHF; V: TRBV25-1; size: NA; D: NA; J: TRBJ1-5
DNA: TGTGCCAGCAGCTTTTTGGGGCCAGGGCTCCACGAGCAGTACTTC; CDR3: CASSFLGPGLHEQYF; V: TRBV5-4; size: NA; D: NA; J: TRBJ2-7